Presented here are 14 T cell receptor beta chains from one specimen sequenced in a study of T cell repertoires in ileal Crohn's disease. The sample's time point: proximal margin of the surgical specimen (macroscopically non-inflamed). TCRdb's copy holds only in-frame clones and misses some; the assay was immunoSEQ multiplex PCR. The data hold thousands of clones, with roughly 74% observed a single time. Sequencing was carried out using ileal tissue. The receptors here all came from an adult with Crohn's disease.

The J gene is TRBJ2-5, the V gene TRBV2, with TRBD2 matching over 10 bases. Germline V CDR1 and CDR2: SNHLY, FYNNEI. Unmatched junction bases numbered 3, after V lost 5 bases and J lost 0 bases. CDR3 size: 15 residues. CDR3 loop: CASSRSGRNQETQYF. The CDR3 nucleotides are TGTGCCAGCAGTCGTAGCGGGAGGAACCAAGAGACCCAGTACTTC.

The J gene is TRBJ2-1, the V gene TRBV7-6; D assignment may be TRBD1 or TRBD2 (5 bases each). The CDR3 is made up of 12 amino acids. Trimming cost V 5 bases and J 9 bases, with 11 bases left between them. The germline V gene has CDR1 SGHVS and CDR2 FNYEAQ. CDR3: CASSPSGTEQFF. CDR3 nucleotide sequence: TGTGCCAGCAGCCCTTCGGGGACTGAGCAGTTCTTC.

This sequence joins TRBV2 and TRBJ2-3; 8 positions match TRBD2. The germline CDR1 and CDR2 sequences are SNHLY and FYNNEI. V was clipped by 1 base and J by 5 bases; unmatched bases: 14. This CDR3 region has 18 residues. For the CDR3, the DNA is TGTGCCAGCAGTGAAGGAAGCGGGAGTCCCCTCCGTAGAGATACGCAGTATTTT. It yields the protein CASSEGSGSPLRRDTQYF.

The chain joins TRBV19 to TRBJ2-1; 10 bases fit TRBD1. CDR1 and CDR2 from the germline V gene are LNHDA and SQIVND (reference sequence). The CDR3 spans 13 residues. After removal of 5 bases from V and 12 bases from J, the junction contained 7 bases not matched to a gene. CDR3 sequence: CASSPRDRGGQFF. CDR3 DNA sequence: TGTGCCAGTAGTCCCCGGGACAGGGGTGGGCAGTTCTTC.

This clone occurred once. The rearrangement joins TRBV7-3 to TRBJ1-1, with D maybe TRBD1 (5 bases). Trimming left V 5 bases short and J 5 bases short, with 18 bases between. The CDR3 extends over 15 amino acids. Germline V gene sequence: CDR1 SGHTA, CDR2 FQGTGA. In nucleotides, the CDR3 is TGTGCCAGCAGCCCGGGTTCAACAGGAGGGACTGAAGCTTTCTTT. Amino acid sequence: CASSPGSTGGTEAFF.

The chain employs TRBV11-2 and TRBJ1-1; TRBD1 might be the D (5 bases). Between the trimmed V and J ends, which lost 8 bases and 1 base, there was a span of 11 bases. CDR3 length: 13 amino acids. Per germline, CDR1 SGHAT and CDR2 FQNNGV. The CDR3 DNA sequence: TGTGCCAGCTCCCTCCAGGGGAACACTGAAGCTTTCTTT. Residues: CASSLQGNTEAFF.

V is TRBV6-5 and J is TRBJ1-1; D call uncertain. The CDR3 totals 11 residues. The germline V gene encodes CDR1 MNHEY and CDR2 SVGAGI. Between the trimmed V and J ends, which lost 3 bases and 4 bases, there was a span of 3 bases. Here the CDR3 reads CASSYLTEAFF. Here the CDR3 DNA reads TGTGCCAGCAGTTATCTCACTGAAGCTTTCTTT.

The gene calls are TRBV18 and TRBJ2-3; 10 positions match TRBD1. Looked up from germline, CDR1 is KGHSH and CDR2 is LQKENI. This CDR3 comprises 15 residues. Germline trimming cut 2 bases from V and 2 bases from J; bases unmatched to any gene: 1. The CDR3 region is CASSPGQGVTDTQYF. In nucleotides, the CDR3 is TGTGCCAGCTCACCAGGACAGGGGGTCACAGATACGCAGTATTTT. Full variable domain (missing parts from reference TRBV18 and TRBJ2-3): NAGVMQNPRHLVRRRGQEARLRCSPMKGHSHVYWYRQLPEEGLKFMVYLQKENIIDESGMPKERFSAEFPKEGPSILRIQQVVRGDSAAYFCASSPGQGVTDTQYFGPGTRLTVL.

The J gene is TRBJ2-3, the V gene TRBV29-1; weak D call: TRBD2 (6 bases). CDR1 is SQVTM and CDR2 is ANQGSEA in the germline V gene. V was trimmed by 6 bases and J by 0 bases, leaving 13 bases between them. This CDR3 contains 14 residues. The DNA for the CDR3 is TGCAGCGTCGCACTAGGGAGGAGCACAGATACGCAGTATTTT. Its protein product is CSVALGRSTDTQYF.

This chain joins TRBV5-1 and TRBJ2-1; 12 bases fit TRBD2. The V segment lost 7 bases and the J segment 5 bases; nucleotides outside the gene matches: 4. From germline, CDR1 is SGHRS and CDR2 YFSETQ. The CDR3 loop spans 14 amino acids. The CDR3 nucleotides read TGCGCCAGCGGGACTAGCGGGCCCCACAATGAGCAGTTCTTC. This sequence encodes CASGTSGPHNEQFF.

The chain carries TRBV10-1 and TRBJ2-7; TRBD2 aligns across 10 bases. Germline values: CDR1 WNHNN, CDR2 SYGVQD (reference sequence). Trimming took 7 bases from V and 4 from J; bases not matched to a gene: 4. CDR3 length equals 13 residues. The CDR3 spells CASNPGLAYEQYF. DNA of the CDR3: TGCGCCAGCAATCCGGGACTAGCGTACGAGCAGTACTTC.

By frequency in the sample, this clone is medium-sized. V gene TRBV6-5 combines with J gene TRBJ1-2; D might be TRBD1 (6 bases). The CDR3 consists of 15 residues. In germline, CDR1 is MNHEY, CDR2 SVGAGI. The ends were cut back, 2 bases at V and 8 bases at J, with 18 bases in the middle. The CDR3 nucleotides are TGTGCCAGCAGTTACACACACAGGGAGAAAGTGGGCTACACCTTC. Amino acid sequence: CASSYTHREKVGYTF.

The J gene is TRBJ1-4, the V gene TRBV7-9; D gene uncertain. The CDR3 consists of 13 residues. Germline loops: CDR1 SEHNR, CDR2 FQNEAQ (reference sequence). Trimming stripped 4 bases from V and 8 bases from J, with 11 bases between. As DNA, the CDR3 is TGTGCCAGCAGCTCGGACGTTAACGAAAAACTGTTTTTT. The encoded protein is CASSSDVNEKLFF.

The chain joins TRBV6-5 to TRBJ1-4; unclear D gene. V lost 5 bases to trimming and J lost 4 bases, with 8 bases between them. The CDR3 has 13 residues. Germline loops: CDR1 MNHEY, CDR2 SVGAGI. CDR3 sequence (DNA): TGTGCCAGCAGTAAAGACCATAATGAAAAACTGTTTTTT. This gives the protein CASSKDHNEKLFF.